The 22 T cell receptor beta chains below were found in one sample sequenced in a study. TCRdb reprocessed the 5' RACE reads with MiXCR, giving one entry per CDR3 protein. This sample has approximately 50,000 distinct CDR3 sequences, with roughly 28% found just once. Treg sorting used a CD4+CD25+CD127-/low gate. What was sequenced was tumor-infiltrating Tregs sorted from the breast tumor. These receptors all come from a female donor with breast cancer.

V usage is TRBV28 and J usage is TRBJ1-5; D not resolved. Germline V gene data show CDR1 as MDHEN and CDR2 as SYDVKM. The CDR3 is made up of 15 amino acids. Deletions cut 7 bases from V and 2 bases from J, with 15 bases between. The CDR3 nucleotides are TGTGCCAGCATTAAGACCTTTTTTGGCAATCAGCCCCAGCATTTT. Protein product: CASIKTFFGNQPQHF.

The gene calls are TRBV7-8 and TRBJ2-2; D could derive from TRBD1 or TRBD2 (5 bases each). Looked up from germline, CDR1 is SGHVS and CDR2 is FQNEAQ. V lost 8 bases and J 0 bases, leaving 13 bases between the germline ends. This CDR3 contains 15 residues. Written as DNA, the CDR3 is TGTGCCAGCCGGCCGGGACGTACGAACACCGGGGAGCTGTTTTTT. Translated: CASRPGRTNTGELFF.

The rearrangement joins TRBV18 to TRBJ2-1; 8 bases are a match to TRBD2. Germline loops: CDR1 KGHSH, CDR2 LQKENI. The CDR3 is 16 residues long. Trimming cost V 2 bases and J 6 bases; bases outside gene matches: 9. The CDR3 bases are TGTGCCAGCTCACCAACAAGCGGGAGAGGGTCCAATGAGCAGTTCTTC. Translation: CASSPTSGRGSNEQFF.

This clonotype was counted only a few times. The chain has TRBV5-1 and TRBJ1-2; TRBD1 agrees at 11 bases. Germline CDR1 reads SGHRS; CDR2 reads YFSETQ. The CDR3 is made up of 16 amino acids. J gave up 8 bases and V 2 bases, and 11 bases lay outside the gene matches. The CDR3 DNA is TGCGCCAGCAGCTTAGACGGGACAGGGGGGCCTCGGGGCTACACCTTC. It yields the protein CASSLDGTGGPRGYTF.

This clonotype has more than one count but fewer than ten. The chain joins TRBV10-3 to TRBJ1-1; D is possibly TRBD1 (5 bases). This CDR3 is built from 14 residues. Trimming took 10 bases from V and 1 from J, leaving 16 bases between them. CDR1 and CDR2 (germline): ENHRY, SYGVKD. CDR3 loop: CANNGEGPNTEAFF. CDR3 coding DNA: TGTGCCAATAATGGGGAGGGACCGAACACTGAAGCTTTCTTT.

At least ten counts were recorded for this clonotype. The rearrangement uses TRBV5-1 and TRBJ2-1; tentatively, D is TRBD2 (6 bases). CDR1 is SGHRS and CDR2 is YFSETQ in the germline V gene. V was trimmed by 4 bases and J by 3 bases, leaving 11 bases between them. The length of the CDR3 is 14 residues. CDR3 residues: CASSLLSGYNEQFF. DNA for the CDR3: TGCGCCAGCAGCCTACTTAGCGGCTACAATGAGCAGTTCTTC.

This clonotype was observed a handful of times. The rearrangement links TRBV28 to TRBJ1-1; tentatively, D is TRBD1 (5 bases). Deletions cut 5 bases from V and 5 bases from J, with 18 bases between. The V gene's germline CDR1 is MDHEN and CDR2 SYDVKM. The CDR3 is 15 residues long. Written as DNA, the CDR3 is TGTGCCAGCAGTGCCGGGTTTAGGGGAGGGACTGAAGCTTTCTTT. It yields the protein CASSAGFRGGTEAFF.

Notes on this clonotype: Since a much larger clone is just one base distant, this may be a read error. The chain couples TRBV28 to TRBJ2-1; no clear D gene. Trimming left V 8 bases short and J 0 bases short, with 11 bases between. CDR1 is MDHEN and CDR2 is SYDVKM in the germline V gene. The CDR3 sequence is 14 residues long. In DNA form, the CDR3 reads TGTGCCAGCTGGGTGGTATCCTCCTACAATGAGCAGTTCTTC. Residues: CASWVVSSYNEQFF.

The chain recombines TRBV11-3 with TRBJ2-3; possible D gene TRBD2, 6 bases. CDR3 length: 16 amino acids. Trimming removed 1 base from V and 0 bases from J, with 11 bases in between. Germline V gene sequence: CDR1 SGHNT, CDR2 YENEEA. The CDR3 is CASSLGTSRSTDTQYF. The CDR3, as DNA: TGTGCCAGCAGCTTAGGAACTAGCAGAAGCACAGATACGCAGTATTTT.

The chain is built from TRBV6-6 and TRBJ2-7; a possible D gene is TRBD2 (5 bases). Germline values: CDR1 MNHNY, CDR2 SVGAGI (reference sequence). Trimming removed 6 bases from V and 6 bases from J, with 18 bases in between. The CDR3 extends over 14 amino acids. The CDR3 nucleotides read TGTGCCAGCAGCTCCGAAAGGATAGCGTTCGAGCAGTACTTC. It encodes CASSSERIAFEQYF.

The gene calls are TRBV6-5 and TRBJ1-5; no clear D. Trimming left V 6 bases short and J 1 base short, with 13 bases between. Germline CDR1 MNHEY, CDR2 SVGAGI. The length of the CDR3 is 15 residues. CDR3: CASRRDTWSNQPQHF. The CDR3 nucleotides are TGTGCCAGCAGGCGCGACACCTGGAGCAATCAGCCCCAGCATTTT.

Many counts were recorded for this clonotype. The rearrangement uses TRBV4-2 and TRBJ1-3; possible D gene TRBD1, 5 bases. The germline V gene has CDR1 LGHNA and CDR2 YNFKEQ. The CDR3 contains 15 residues. V lost 3 bases to trimming and J lost 0 bases, with 9 bases between them. CDR3 region: CASSQKTDSGNTIYF. As DNA, the CDR3 is TGTGCCAGCAGCCAGAAGACAGACTCTGGAAACACCATATATTTT.

A note on this clonotype: With a much larger clone just one base away, this may be a read error. The rearrangement joins TRBV12-3 or TRBV12-4 to TRBJ2-5, with unresolved D. The CDR3 runs 14 residues. The CDR3 reads CASSYNVGQETRYF. Here the CDR3 DNA reads TGTGCCAGCAGTTATAACGTGGGCCAAGAGACCCGGTACTTC.

This clonotype was seen more than once but under ten times. The chain has TRBV5-1 and TRBJ2-7; possibly TRBD1 for D (5 bases). CDR1 is SGHRS and CDR2 is YFSETQ in the germline V gene. With 2 bases removed from V and 0 bases from J, the gap between germline ends came to 6 bases. CDR3 length: 13 amino acids. DNA for the CDR3: TGCGCCAGCAGCTTCCAGGGCTCCTACGAGCAGTACTTC. Its protein product is CASSFQGSYEQYF.

There are a few counts of this clonotype. The chain carries TRBV28 and TRBJ1-2; D may be TRBD1 (6 bases). Per the germline V gene, CDR1 is MDHEN and CDR2 is SYDVKM. The ends were cut back, 9 bases at V and 2 bases at J, with 22 bases in the middle. CDR3 length: 16 residues. The CDR3 coding sequence is TGTGCCAGTTACCTCCCTAGGGGGGGTGGGAACTATGGCTACACCTTC. It yields the protein CASYLPRGGGNYGYTF.

The genes are TRBV20-1 and TRBJ2-2; D tentatively reads TRBD1 or TRBD2 (5 bases each). The CDR3 is 14 amino acids. With 5 bases removed from V and 5 bases from J, the gap between germline ends came to 15 bases. CDR1 DFQATT and CDR2 SNEGSKA come from the germline V gene (reference sequence). CDR3 amino acids: CSAERGSRTGELFF. The DNA of the CDR3 is TGCAGTGCTGAGAGGGGTAGTAGAACCGGGGAGCTGTTTTTT.

V usage is TRBV24-1 and J usage is TRBJ2-2, with D perhaps TRBD2 (6 bases). Trimming took 3 bases from V and 3 from J, leaving 16 bases between them. CDR1 and CDR2 (germline): KGHDR, SFDVKD. The CDR3 has 17 residues. The CDR3 nucleotides are TGTGCCACCAGTGATCCCCCGGAGGGGCGTGACACCGGGGAGCTGTTTTTT. Residues: CATSDPPEGRDTGELFF.

This clonotype was observed a handful of times. V usage is TRBV4-2 and J usage is TRBJ2-5; TRBD1 agrees at 9 bases. Germline trimming cut 1 base from V and 5 bases from J; bases unmatched to any gene: 11. The CDR3 sequence is 17 residues long. Per germline, CDR1 LGHNA and CDR2 YNFKEQ. The CDR3 DNA follows: TGTGCCAGCAGCCAAGTTACACAGGGGGCAGTACGGGAGACCCAGTACTTC. This sequence encodes CASSQVTQGAVRETQYF.

The rearrangement uses TRBV6-2 or TRBV6-3 and TRBJ2-3; possible D gene TRBD1, 6 bases. The CDR3 extends over 18 amino acids. V dropped 0 bases and J dropped 2 bases, with 18 bases sitting between them. Germline assignment: CDR1 MNHEY and CDR2 SVGEGT. The CDR3 DNA reads TGTGCCAGCAGTTACTCGATTAGAGCCGGGGACAACACAGATACGCAGTATTTT. The encoded protein is CASSYSIRAGDNTDTQYF.

This clonotype was found many times. This chain links TRBV11-3 with TRBJ2-3, with 10 nucleotides matching TRBD2. The CDR3 spans 15 residues. Germline trimming cut 5 bases from V and 2 bases from J; bases unmatched to any gene: 4. Per germline, CDR1 SGHNT and CDR2 YENEEA. CDR3 nucleotides: TGTGCCAGCAGCACAACTAGCGGGGCCACAGATACGCAGTATTTT. Its protein is CASSTTSGATDTQYF.

Turning to this clonotype: This may stem from a read error, because a much larger clone lies one nucleotide away. The chain has TRBV11-2 and TRBJ1-1, with D hard to call. CDR1 is SGHAT and CDR2 is FQNNGV in the germline V gene. The CDR3 loop spans 15 amino acids. CDR3 in amino acids: CASSLLDSSNAEAFF. The CDR3 DNA is TGTGCCAGCAGCTTATTGGATTCCTCGAACGCTGAAGCTTTCTTT.

This clonotype was observed a handful of times. This rearrangement joins TRBV20-1 to TRBJ2-1, with D hard to call. V was shortened by 5 bases and J by 0 bases, with 14 bases between the two germline ends. Germline CDR1 DFQATT, CDR2 SNEGSKA (reference sequence). The CDR3 is 15 residues long. CDR3 DNA sequence: TGCAGTGCTTTAACCGACAAGCTCTCCTACAATGAGCAGTTCTTC. This gives the protein CSALTDKLSYNEQFF.